The 30 T cell receptor beta chains below come from one sample, sequenced in a study of vaccination effects on CD4 cells after COVID-19. Antigen-specific CD4+ T cells were expanded with viral peptide pools in the ViraFEST assay before sequencing. Having been cultured for roughly 11 days, the cells underwent CD4+ T cell isolation. Recipients of the vaccine had no prior SARS-CoV-2 infection and negative nucleocapsid antibodies. Antigens for these TCRs are unknown. Some clones are missing from TCRdb's copy, which holds only in-frame ones; the method was immunoSEQ multiplex PCR. The sample comprises tens of thousands of clones, roughly 79% of which are singletons, and more than 5% rests with the top ten. This sample comprised CD4+ T cells from PBMCs cultured with HCoV-OC43 spike peptides, obtained before COVID-19 vaccination. Subset in this sample: HCoV-OC43 spike overlapping peptide pool stimulation. The receptors derive from a human donor who received a COVID-19 vaccine.

The chain uses TRBV3-1 (or the pseudogene TRBV3-2) and TRBJ2-5, with D possibly being TRBD2 (7 bases). CDR3 length: 15 amino acids. With 2 bases removed from V and 4 bases from J, the gap between germline ends came to 14 bases. Germline lookup yields CDR1 LGHDT and CDR2 YNNKEL (reference sequence). In DNA form, the CDR3 reads TGTGCCAGCAGCCAAATCAACGGGGGGCGAGAGACCCAGTACTTC. Residues: CASSQINGGRETQYF.

The chain uses TRBV10-3 and TRBJ2-2, with TRBD2 as a possible D gene (5 bases). Germline CDR1 reads ENHRY; CDR2 reads SYGVKD. The CDR3 consists of 13 residues. Trimming cost V 11 bases and J 3 bases, with 13 bases left between them. In DNA, the CDR3 is TGTGCCGTTCTCGACGGGGACACCGGGGAGCTGTTTTTT. Protein product: CAVLDGDTGELFF.

CDR3 DNA: TGTGCCACCAGTGAAGACGAGGAGACCCAGTACTTC. Translation: CATSEDEETQYF. The J gene is TRBJ2-5, the V gene TRBV24-1; unclear D gene. This CDR3 is built from 12 residues. Germline assignment: CDR1 KGHDR and CDR2 SFDVKD. The V and J ends lost 4 bases and 5 bases respectively, with 7 bases between them.

V and J are TRBV20-1 and TRBJ2-3; no firm D call. This CDR3 has 15 amino acids. V shed 3 bases and J shed 3 bases, with 16 bases lying between them. Germline V gene lookup returns CDR1 DFQATT and CDR2 SNEGSKA (reference sequence). The CDR3 coding sequence is TGCAGTGCTAGTGGGTCTGGCCGGGTGACAGATACGCAGTATTTT. This gives the protein CSASGSGRVTDTQYF.

V and J are TRBV6-5 and TRBJ1-1; D unclear. The V end was cut by 4 bases, the J end by 1 base, with 7 bases between. The CDR3 sequence is 13 residues long. CDR1 is MNHEY and CDR2 is SVGAGI in the germline V gene. The CDR3 sequence: CASSSGRNTEAFF. The CDR3 DNA is TGTGCCAGCAGTTCGGGAAGGAACACTGAAGCTTTCTTT.

The chain has TRBV18 and TRBJ2-3; 10 bases are a match to TRBD2. Germline trimming cut 2 bases from V and 1 base from J; bases unmatched to any gene: 6. The CDR3 spans 17 residues. Germline CDR1 is KGHSH and CDR2 is LQKENI. This CDR3 reads CASSPRSLAGGTDTQYF. CDR3 bases: TGTGCCAGCTCACCAAGGAGTCTAGCGGGGGGCACAGATACGCAGTATTTT.

This sequence joins TRBV24-1 and TRBJ1-6, with D perhaps matching TRBD1 (5 bases). The germline gives CDR1 KGHDR, CDR2 SFDVKD. V gave up 9 bases and J gave up 9 bases, with 14 bases separating them. The CDR3 is made up of 13 amino acids. CDR3 bases: TGTGCCACCCCATACGACAGTATTTCACCCCTCCACTTT. Amino acid sequence: CATPYDSISPLHF.

The chain combines TRBV10-3 with TRBJ1-1; tentatively, D is TRBD1 (6 bases). The V end was cut by 6 bases, the J end by 1 base, with 15 bases between. The CDR3 length is 15 residues. Germline-derived CDR1 and CDR2 are ENHRY and SYGVKD. Written as DNA, the CDR3 is TGTGCCATCAGGGAGCCGGGACACCCGAACACTGAAGCTTTCTTT. Amino acids: CAIREPGHPNTEAFF.

The rearrangement joins TRBV9 to TRBJ2-3; D uncertain. This CDR3 contains 13 residues. The V and J ends lost 2 bases and 2 bases respectively, with 6 bases between them. CDR1 and CDR2 from the germline V gene are SGDLS and YYNGEE. The CDR3: CASSVTFTDTQYF. The DNA of the CDR3 is TGTGCCAGCAGCGTGACTTTCACAGATACGCAGTATTTT.

The rearrangement links TRBV7-2 to TRBJ1-5; no definite D call. Germline CDR1 SGHTA, CDR2 FQGNSA. Trimming removed 5 bases from V and 4 bases from J, with 9 bases in between. This CDR3 region has 13 residues. CDR3 DNA: TGTGCCAGCAGCCGCGCATGGAATCAGCCCCAGCATTTT. Translating gives CASSRAWNQPQHF.

The genes are TRBV12-5 and TRBJ1-3, with D unresolved. The CDR3 spans 15 residues. Germline V gene sequence: CDR1 LGHNT, CDR2 FRNRAP. V was pared by 1 base and J by 4 bases, with 11 bases between. Here the CDR3 reads CASGLGLAAGNTIYF. CDR3 coding DNA: TGTGCTAGTGGTTTGGGGCTGGCGGCCGGAAACACCATATATTTT. Supplemented by reference TRBV12-5 and TRBJ1-3, the full variable domain reads DARVTQTPRHKVTEMGQEVTMRCQPILGHNTVFWYRQTMMQGLELLAYFRNRAPLDDSGMPKDRFSAEMPDATLATLKIQPSEPRDSAVYFCASGLGLAAGNTIYFGEGSWLTVV.

V gene TRBV29-1 combines with J gene TRBJ2-7; D possibly uses TRBD1 or TRBD2 (5 bases each). This CDR3 is built from 15 residues. The germline V gene encodes CDR1 SQVTM and CDR2 ANQGSEA. Trimming cost V 0 bases and J 7 bases, with 19 bases left between them. CDR3 sequence reads: CSVEEGPGPTDEQYV. In DNA, the CDR3 is TGCAGCGTTGAAGAAGGACCGGGACCGACAGATGAGCAGTACGTC.

V usage is TRBV2 and J usage is TRBJ1-1; weak D call: TRBD1 (6 bases). Trimming shortened V by 7 bases and J by 8 bases, and 20 bases separated the two germline ends. Germline CDR1 and CDR2: SNHLY and FYNNEI. The CDR3 covers 14 residues. CDR3 amino acids: CASTFEGGGQEAFF. The CDR3 DNA reads TGTGCCAGCACTTTCGAGGGGGGCGGGCAGGAAGCTTTCTTT.

The chain uses TRBV5-1 and TRBJ2-7, with D perhaps given as TRBD1 or TRBD2 (5 bases each). Germline CDR1 SGHRS, CDR2 YFSETQ. V was cut by 5 bases and J by 1 base, with 10 bases left in between. The CDR3 sequence is 13 residues long. The CDR3 sequence is CASRWDVSYEQYV. The CDR3 DNA follows: TGCGCCAGCAGATGGGACGTATCCTACGAGCAGTACGTC.

CDR3 bases: TGTGCCAGCAGTCGGACAGGGTCATGGAATCAGCCCCAGCATTTT. Protein sequence: CASSRTGSWNQPQHF. The J gene is TRBJ1-5, the V gene TRBV6-5; 8 nucleotides agree with TRBD1. Trimming took 5 bases from V and 4 from J; bases not matched to a gene: 7. This CDR3 has 15 amino acids. CDR1 is MNHEY and CDR2 is SVGAGI in the germline V gene.

This clone occurred a few times. The chain uses TRBV5-1 and TRBJ2-2, with D possibly matching TRBD2 (6 bases). The CDR3 spans 16 residues. Looked up from germline, CDR1 is SGHRS and CDR2 is YFSETQ. With 0 bases removed from V and 4 bases from J, the gap between germline ends came to 13 bases. The CDR3 nucleotides are TGCGCCAGCAGCTTGGTTCCGGGGGTGGTCACCGGGGAGCTGTTTTTT. Its translation: CASSLVPGVVTGELFF.

J is TRBJ2-1 and V is TRBV29-1; TRBD2 matches at 12 bases. The CDR3 spans 17 residues. Germline loops: CDR1 SQVTM, CDR2 ANQGSEA. V was pared by 3 bases and J by 6 bases, with 12 bases of the junction left unmatched. The CDR3 DNA is TGCAGCGTTGAGACTACCTACACTAGCGGGGGGTTCAATGAGCAGTTCTTC. It yields the protein CSVETTYTSGGFNEQFF.

The chain employs TRBV3-1 (or the pseudogene TRBV3-2) and TRBJ1-2; TRBD1 aligns across 8 bases. The V segment lost 3 bases and the J segment 6 bases; nucleotides outside the gene matches: 15. The CDR3 is made up of 17 amino acids. Germline V gives CDR1 LGHDT, CDR2 YNNKEL (reference sequence). CDR3 nucleotide sequence: TGTGCCAGCAGCCACCTGGGGACAGGTCCTTTTTCAAATGGCTACACCTTC. It translates to CASSHLGTGPFSNGYTF.

This chain connects TRBV18 to TRBJ1-4, with TRBD1 identical over 8 bases. Germline CDR1 KGHSH, CDR2 LQKENI. CDR3 size: 16 residues. J lost 1 base, V lost 4 bases, and 5 bases had no gene match. The CDR3 sequence: CASSLQGAQTNEKLFF. CDR3 in DNA: TGTGCCAGCTCACTTCAGGGGGCGCAAACTAATGAAAAACTGTTTTTT.

The V gene is TRBV5-4, the J gene TRBJ1-3; possibly TRBD1 for D (6 bases). Germline CDR1 and CDR2: SGHNT and YYREEE (reference sequence). The germline V and J ends were trimmed by 3 bases and 0 bases, with 13 bases remaining between them. The CDR3 runs to 16 residues. CDR3 region: CASSSGTPLSGNTIYF. The CDR3 coding sequence is TGTGCCAGCAGCTCCGGGACACCTCTCTCTGGAAACACCATATATTTT.

CDR3 nucleotides: TGTGCCAGCAGCTCCTTCAGGGGAACCCTGGACTATGGCTACACCTTC. This translates into CASSSFRGTLDYGYTF. V usage is TRBV11-2 and J usage is TRBJ1-2; D might be TRBD1 (6 bases). V was trimmed by 4 bases and J by 3 bases, leaving 18 bases between them. CDR3 length: 16 amino acids. CDR1 and CDR2 from the germline V gene are SGHAT and FQNNGV.

The chain combines TRBV9 with TRBJ2-2, with TRBD1 matching over 10 bases. The CDR3 extends over 16 amino acids. The ends lost 0 bases at V and 3 bases at J; junction bases unmatched: 2. From germline, CDR1 is SGDLS and CDR2 YYNGEE. The DNA of the CDR3 is TGTGCCAGCAGCGTAGCGGGACAGGGGTACACCGGGGAGCTGTTTTTT. Residues: CASSVAGQGYTGELFF.

V and J are TRBV18 and TRBJ2-5; D is uncertain. V lost 1 base and J 5 bases, leaving 11 bases between the germline ends. Per germline, CDR1 KGHSH and CDR2 LQKENI. This CDR3 has 14 amino acids. The CDR3 nucleotides are TGTGCCAGCTCACCACTCGGTGTTCGGGAGACCCAGTACTTC. Translating gives CASSPLGVRETQYF.

This chain connects TRBV5-1 to TRBJ2-5; 10 bases are shared with TRBD1. The ends lost 5 bases at V and 3 bases at J; junction bases unmatched: 4. This CDR3 is 14 amino acids long. Germline CDR1 is SGHRS and CDR2 is YFSETQ. The CDR3 DNA follows: TGCGCCAGCAGTCCCGGGACAGGGGAAGAGACCCAGTACTTC. Protein: CASSPGTGEETQYF.

The chain uses TRBV18 and TRBJ2-3; 9 bases are a match to TRBD1. Germline V gene data show CDR1 as KGHSH and CDR2 as LQKENI. This CDR3 is built from 15 residues. The V and J ends lost 6 bases and 3 bases, in that order; junction bases with no gene match: 7. CDR3 sequence: CASSSGTGQTDTQYF. DNA of the CDR3: TGTGCCAGCTCCTCCGGGACAGGGCAAACAGATACGCAGTATTTT.

CDR3: CASSRTGTSGGIEQFF. Written as DNA, the CDR3 is TGTGCCAGCAGCAGAACCGGGACTAGCGGGGGGATTGAGCAGTTCTTC. The chain uses TRBV7-6 and TRBJ2-1; 15 bases fit TRBD2. This CDR3 has 16 residues. Trimming removed 5 bases from V and 9 bases from J; junction bases left unmatched: 8. CDR1 and CDR2 from the germline V gene are SGHVS and FNYEAQ.

The chain links TRBV10-2 to TRBJ2-1; 9 nucleotides align to TRBD1. CDR1 and CDR2 from the germline V gene are WSHSY and SAAADI. There are 15 residues in the CDR3. V was clipped by 7 bases and J by 8 bases; unmatched bases: 12. This CDR3 reads CASKKSPTGGYEQFF. CDR3 coding DNA: TGCGCCAGCAAGAAGTCTCCAACAGGGGGCTATGAGCAGTTCTTC.

The J gene is TRBJ1-6, the V gene TRBV30, with D unclear. The germline V gene encodes CDR1 GTSNPN and CDR2 SVGIG (reference sequence). Trimming took off 3 bases at V and 9 bases at J, with 18 bases between the two ends. CDR3 length equals 15 residues. Written as DNA, the CDR3 is TGTGCCTGGAGGCCAGACACGCTGGGCGGTTCACCCCTCCACTTT. It yields the protein CAWRPDTLGGSPLHF.

This clone appeared a single time. The chain links TRBV27 to TRBJ2-7; 15 nucleotides match TRBD2. The CDR3 totals 17 residues. V lost 5 bases and J lost 6; bases outside the gene matches: 11. The V gene's germline CDR1 is MNHEY and CDR2 SMNVEV (reference sequence). The CDR3 DNA reads TGTGCCAGCAGTACGAAAGGGACTAGCGGGGGGATCCGCGAGCAGTACGTC. This gives the protein CASSTKGTSGGIREQYV.

The chain is built from TRBV18 and TRBJ1-4; D is perhaps TRBD1 (5 bases). Germline V gives CDR1 KGHSH, CDR2 LQKENI. This CDR3 spans 14 amino acids. V was clipped by 0 bases and J by 8 bases, with 10 bases between them. CDR3 sequence: CASSPPGPGEKLFF. CDR3 nucleotide sequence: TGTGCCAGCTCACCACCGGGGCCGGGGGAAAAACTGTTTTTT.